The 24 T cell receptor beta chains below were found in one sample sequenced in a study of blood T cell repertoires in COVID-19. Sequencing used immunoSEQ multiplex PCR; TCRdb keeps in-frame clones, though not all of them. The table has about 270,000 clones, less than 95% seen once; the top ten hold roughly 2.8%. The source material was PBMCs or T cells enriched from blood (not recorded which). Receptors originate from a man between 35 and 55 years old who had been exposed to COVID-19.

The chain is built from TRBV19 and TRBJ1-1; no firm D call. The V gene lost 7 bases and the J gene lost 0 bases, with 15 bases spanning the gap. CDR1 is LNHDA and CDR2 is SQIVND in the germline V gene (reference sequence). This CDR3 contains 15 residues. The CDR3 coding sequence is TGTGCCAGTACACGAACGACAAGCATGAACACTGAAGCTTTCTTT. This gives the protein CASTRTTSMNTEAFF.

V is TRBV10-1 and J is TRBJ2-3; TRBD2 agrees at 9 bases. The CDR3 contains 17 residues. From germline, CDR1 is WNHNN and CDR2 SYGVQD (reference sequence). Losses at the gene ends were 0 bases for V and 4 bases for J; bases not matched to a gene: 8. CDR3 amino acids: CASSESKLAGWSDTQYF. In DNA form, the CDR3 reads TGCGCCAGCAGTGAGTCGAAACTAGCGGGTTGGTCAGATACGCAGTATTTT.

This sequence joins TRBV28 and TRBJ1-2, with 11 bases lining up with TRBD1. J was trimmed by 5 bases and V by 5 bases; bases with no gene match: 7. From germline, CDR1 is MDHEN and CDR2 SYDVKM. The CDR3 contains 15 residues. The CDR3 coding sequence is TGTGCCAGCAGTACGAGGACAGGGGGCGTTTATGGCTACACCTTC. This encodes CASSTRTGGVYGYTF.

The V and J genes are TRBV19 and TRBJ1-1; weak D call: TRBD1 (6 bases). This CDR3 has 16 amino acids. CDR1 and CDR2 (germline): LNHDA, SQIVND (reference sequence). Deletions cut 6 bases from V and 6 bases from J, with 23 bases between. The CDR3 DNA reads as TGTGCCAGTAGCGACCACGGGGGGCAGGGAAAATCTGAAGCTTTCTTT. The encoded protein is CASSDHGGQGKSEAFF.

This chain uses TRBV28 with TRBJ2-3; D is perhaps TRBD2 (6 bases). Trimming removed 4 bases from V and 6 bases from J, with 14 bases in between. This CDR3 is built from 14 residues. Germline CDR1 and CDR2: MDHEN and SYDVKM. The CDR3 loop is CASSWASVTDTQYF. In nucleotides, the CDR3 is TGTGCCAGCAGTTGGGCTAGCGTGACGGATACGCAGTATTTT.

The chain has TRBV3-1 (or the pseudogene TRBV3-2) and TRBJ1-2; 7 nucleotides line up with TRBD1. V lost 4 bases to trimming and J lost 2 bases; unmatched junction nucleotides: 7. This CDR3 is 15 amino acids long. Looked up from germline, CDR1 is LGHDT and CDR2 is YNNKEL (reference sequence). The CDR3 sequence: CASSRLQGPNYGYTF. CDR3 in DNA: TGTGCCAGCAGCCGACTACAGGGGCCAAACTATGGCTACACCTTC.

The rearrangement links TRBV6-5 to TRBJ1-4, with 8 bases identical to TRBD1. There are 15 residues in the CDR3. J gave up 5 bases and V 2 bases, and 4 bases lay outside the gene matches. In germline, CDR1 is MNHEY, CDR2 SVGAGI. The chain's CDR3 is CASSYRTGSNEKLFF. The CDR3, as DNA: TGTGCCAGCAGTTACCGGACAGGGAGCAATGAAAAACTGTTTTTT.

The chain employs TRBV24-1 and TRBJ2-3, with 16 bases that match TRBD2. CDR1 KGHDR and CDR2 SFDVKD come from the germline V gene. The CDR3 is 17 residues long. V lost 2 bases and J lost 5; bases outside the gene matches: 3. CDR3: CATSDWGLAGGKDTQYF. The CDR3, as DNA: TGTGCCACCAGTGATTGGGGACTAGCGGGAGGGAAAGATACGCAGTATTTT.

This chain joins TRBV14 and TRBJ2-5; D remains ambiguous. Between the trimmed V and J ends, which lost 2 bases and 1 base, there was a span of 11 bases. Germline lookup yields CDR1 SGHDN and CDR2 FVKESK. This CDR3 has 15 amino acids. This CDR3 is CASSQTTVPQETQYF. DNA for the CDR3: TGTGCCAGCAGCCAAACCACAGTTCCCCAAGAGACCCAGTACTTC.

The gene calls are TRBV3-1 (or the pseudogene TRBV3-2) and TRBJ1-2; 11 positions match TRBD1. In germline, CDR1 is LGHDT, CDR2 YNNKEL (reference sequence). Trimming at V came to 4 bases and at J to 5 bases, leaving 6 bases not matched to a gene. This CDR3 contains 15 residues. CDR3 region: CASSPGTGGGYGYTF. The CDR3 DNA is TGTGCCAGCAGCCCAGGGACAGGGGGAGGGTATGGCTACACCTTC.

The CDR3: CASSSGHPYEQYF. CDR3 in DNA: TGTGCCAGCAGTTCGGGACACCCTTACGAGCAGTACTTC. The genes are TRBV6-2 or TRBV6-3 and TRBJ2-7, with D possibly being TRBD1 (6 bases). This CDR3 has 13 amino acids. Germline V lookup: CDR1 MNHEY, CDR2 SVGEGT. Between the trimmed V and J ends, which lost 4 bases and 4 bases, there was a span of 11 bases.

In its sample, this clone was seen once. CDR3: CAWSPLQLNEKLFF. The CDR3 nucleotides are TGTGCCTGGAGTCCCCTACAGCTAAATGAAAAACTGTTTTTT. The V call is TRBV30, the J call TRBJ1-4; no clear D gene. CDR3 length: 14 amino acids. Germline V CDR1 and CDR2: GTSNPN, SVGIG (reference sequence). V was cut by 2 bases and J by 5 bases, with 12 bases left in between.

This chain connects TRBV18 to TRBJ1-2; TRBD1 matches 7 bases. CDR1 is KGHSH, CDR2 LQKENI, per germline. There are 14 residues in the CDR3. The J segment lost 2 bases and the V segment lost 6 bases, leaving 6 bases of the junction unmatched. CDR3 protein: CASSPGQRNYGYTF. DNA of the CDR3: TGTGCCAGCTCTCCGGGACAGAGGAACTATGGCTACACCTTC.

V is TRBV6-5 and J is TRBJ1-2, with a possible D match to TRBD1 (6 bases). The germline V gene encodes CDR1 MNHEY and CDR2 SVGAGI. With 8 bases removed from V and 2 bases from J, the gap between germline ends came to 12 bases. The CDR3 runs to 13 residues. CDR3 loop: CASVTGLNYGYTF. The CDR3 DNA sequence: TGTGCCAGCGTAACAGGGTTGAACTATGGCTACACCTTC.

This clone was recorded once. This chain links TRBV20-1 with TRBJ1-1; D gene unclear. Germline V gene data show CDR1 as DFQATT and CDR2 as SNEGSKA (reference sequence). V was shortened by 5 bases and J by 6 bases, with 10 bases between the two germline ends. The CDR3 contains 11 residues. The CDR3 region has the DNA TGCAGTGCTGTCAGGCACGCTGAAGCTTTCTTT. It is translated as CSAVRHAEAFF.

The CDR3: CASTPPGEGNEKLFF. CDR3 sequence (DNA): TGTGCCAGCACGCCACCGGGGGAGGGAAATGAAAAACTGTTTTTT. The chain links TRBV11-2 to TRBJ1-4; TRBD1 is a possible D gene (5 bases). This CDR3 comprises 15 residues. Between the trimmed V and J ends, which lost 7 bases and 5 bases, there was a span of 17 bases. The germline gives CDR1 SGHAT, CDR2 FQNNGV. Looking up the rest from reference TRBV11-2 and TRBJ1-4 gives the full variable domain: EAGVAQSPRYKIIEKRQSVAFWCNPISGHATLYWYQQILGQGPKLLIQFQNNGVVDDSQLPKDRFSAERLKGVDSTLKIQPAKLEDSAVYLCASTPPGEGNEKLFFGSGTQLSVL.

This sequence joins TRBV9 and TRBJ2-5, with 8 nucleotides matching TRBD2. V gave up 0 bases and J gave up 5 bases; unmatched junction bases: 6. This CDR3 contains 15 residues. Germline CDR1 reads SGDLS; CDR2 reads YYNGEE. As DNA, the CDR3 is TGTGCCAGCAGCGTAGAATTCGGGAGGGGCGAGACCCAGTACTTC. Its protein product is CASSVEFGRGETQYF.

This sequence joins TRBV9 and TRBJ1-3; weak D call: TRBD1 (6 bases). In germline, CDR1 is SGDLS, CDR2 YYNGEE. The CDR3 contains 16 residues. V was trimmed by 4 bases and J by 2 bases, leaving 16 bases between them. CDR3 residues: CASSSAVGGTGNTIYF. CDR3 DNA sequence: TGTGCCAGCAGCTCAGCTGTAGGGGGAACTGGAAACACCATATATTTT.

The chain employs TRBV28 and TRBJ1-2, with 7 nucleotides matching TRBD1. The CDR3 has 14 residues. In germline, CDR1 is MDHEN, CDR2 SYDVKM. V shed 2 bases and J 7 bases; nucleotides not matched to a gene: 7. The CDR3 DNA is TGTGCCAGCAGTTTAACAGGGGAGGCGTTTGGCTACACCTTC. This gives the protein CASSLTGEAFGYTF.

A word on this clone: The sample contains more than one DNA sequence encoding this CDR3. J is TRBJ2-7 and V is TRBV4-3; 8 nucleotides match TRBD1. The CDR3 length is 15 residues. CDR1 is LGHNA and CDR2 is YSLEER in the germline V gene. Trimming cost V 1 base and J 1 base; bases outside gene matches: 3. The CDR3 DNA is TGCGCCAGCAGCCAAGCCGGGACAGGTTCCTACGAGCAGTACTTC. It translates to CASSQAGTGSYEQYF.

The V and J genes are TRBV6-5 and TRBJ2-2; no clear D. The CDR3 contains 13 residues. Per germline, CDR1 MNHEY and CDR2 SVGAGI. The ends were cut back, 7 bases at V and 1 base at J, with 7 bases in the middle. Here the CDR3 DNA reads TGTGCCAGCACTGTGCGGAACACCGGGGAGCTGTTTTTT. Translation gives CASTVRNTGELFF.

This clone was picked up a small number of times. The chain joins TRBV19 to TRBJ1-1; D might be TRBD1 (6 bases). From germline, CDR1 is LNHDA and CDR2 SQIVND (reference sequence). The CDR3 runs 13 residues. With 5 bases removed from V and 5 bases from J, the gap between germline ends came to 12 bases. DNA for the CDR3: TGTGCCAGTAGTTTTAACAGGGAAACTGAAGCTTTCTTT. Protein sequence: CASSFNRETEAFF.

Only a few counts were recorded for this clone. The V and J genes are TRBV7-3 and TRBJ2-7; 9 nucleotides match TRBD2. The CDR3 covers 15 residues. The V segment lost 1 base and the J segment 5 bases; nucleotides outside the gene matches: 6. CDR1 and CDR2 (germline): SGHTA, FQGTGA. The CDR3 protein is CASSLNSGSFNEQYF. The DNA of the CDR3 is TGTGCCAGCAGCTTAAATAGCGGGAGCTTTAACGAGCAGTACTTC.

The chain couples TRBV6-5 to TRBJ1-2; 7 bases fit TRBD1. The CDR3 extends over 15 amino acids. The germline gives CDR1 MNHEY, CDR2 SVGAGI. The ends lost 5 bases at V and 3 bases at J; junction bases unmatched: 9. CDR3 sequence (DNA): TGTGCCAGCAGTCCTAACAGGGGCCAGCACTATGGCTACACCTTC. Residues: CASSPNRGQHYGYTF.